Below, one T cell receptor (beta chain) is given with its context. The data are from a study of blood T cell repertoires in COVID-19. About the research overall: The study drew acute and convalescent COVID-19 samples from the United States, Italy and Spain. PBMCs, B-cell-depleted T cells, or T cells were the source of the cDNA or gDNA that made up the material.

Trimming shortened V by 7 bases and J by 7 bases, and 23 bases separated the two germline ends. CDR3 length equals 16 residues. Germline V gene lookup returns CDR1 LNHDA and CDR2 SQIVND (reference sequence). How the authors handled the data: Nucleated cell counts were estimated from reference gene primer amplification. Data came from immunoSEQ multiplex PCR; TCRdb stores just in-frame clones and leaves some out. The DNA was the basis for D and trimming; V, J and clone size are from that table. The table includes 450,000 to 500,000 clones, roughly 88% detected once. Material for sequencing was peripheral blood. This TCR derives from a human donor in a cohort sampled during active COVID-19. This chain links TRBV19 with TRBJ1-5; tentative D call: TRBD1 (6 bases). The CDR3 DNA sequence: TGTGCCAGTACCCGGGGGCAGGGGATGGGAGGGCAGCCCCAGCATTTT. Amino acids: CASTRGQGMGGQPQHF. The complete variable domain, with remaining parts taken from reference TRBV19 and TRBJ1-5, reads DGGITQSPKYLFRKEGQNVTLSCEQNLNHDAMYWYRQDPGQGLRLIYYSQIVNDFQKGDIAEGYSVSREKKESFPLTVTSAQKNPTAFYLCASTRGQGMGGQPQHFGDGTRLSIL.